The 15 T cell receptor beta chains presented below share a single source sample, sequenced in a study of identical twins. Each CDR3 protein gets one entry after TCRdb re-called the 5' RACE reads with MiXCR. The data hold about 210,000 distinct CDR3 sequences, with around a tenth observed a single time. Source material: memory (CD45RO+) T cells sorted from blood. The origin of the receptors is a woman in her late teens or twenties in good health.

Only a few counts were recorded for this clonotype. The V and J genes are TRBV7-6 and TRBJ2-1; TRBD1 matches at 10 bases. Trimming took 1 base from V and 9 from J; bases not matched to a gene: 3. The CDR3 loop spans 14 amino acids. CDR1 and CDR2 from the germline V gene are SGHVS and FNYEAQ. DNA of the CDR3: TGTGCCAGCAGCTTAGGGACAGGGGGTTTTGAGCAGTTCTTC. As protein: CASSLGTGGFEQFF.

The rearrangement uses TRBV5-6 and TRBJ2-7, with D tentatively TRBD1 or TRBD2 (5 bases each). V was clipped by 0 bases and J by 3 bases, with 10 bases between them. CDR3 length equals 14 residues. Germline V gene data show CDR1 as SGHDT and CDR2 as YYEEEE. CDR3 amino acids: CASSLVGDGYEQYF. The CDR3 coding sequence is TGTGCCAGCAGCTTGGTTGGGGACGGCTACGAGCAGTACTTC.

This clonotype showed up just a few times. The rearrangement links TRBV11-2 to TRBJ2-7; D unclear. There are 15 residues in the CDR3. CDR1 is SGHAT and CDR2 is FQNNGV in the germline V gene. Trimming left V 2 bases short and J 5 bases short, with 16 bases between. In nucleotides, the CDR3 is TGTGCCAGCAGCTTATCGGCTCTTGCCGGTGACGAGCAGTACTTC. As protein: CASSLSALAGDEQYF.

This clonotype turned up a few times. The rearrangement uses TRBV5-1 and TRBJ2-7; 7 bases align to TRBD1. This CDR3 comprises 13 residues. Germline loops: CDR1 SGHRS, CDR2 YFSETQ. With V trimmed by 1 base and J by 3 bases, 1 base remained unmatched. Here the CDR3 DNA reads TGCGCCAGCAGCTTGCGGGACAGCTACGAGCAGTACTTC. It encodes CASSLRDSYEQYF.

The V gene is TRBV3-1, the J gene TRBJ2-7; possible D gene TRBD2, 5 bases. V was shortened by 4 bases and J by 3 bases, with 16 bases between the two germline ends. The CDR3 length is 15 residues. CDR1 is LGHDT, CDR2 YNNKEL, per germline (reference sequence). The CDR3 DNA is TGTGCCAGCAGCCGCTTACCGGGAAGAGGCTACGAGCAGTACTTC. Translating it yields CASSRLPGRGYEQYF.

This clonotype was detected many times. The chain employs TRBV5-1 and TRBJ1-1; no clear D. Deletions cut 0 bases from V and 0 bases from J, with 9 bases between. This CDR3 comprises 15 residues. Germline V gene data show CDR1 as SGHRS and CDR2 as YFSETQ. CDR3 loop: CASSLVGSVNTEAFF. CDR3 nucleotide sequence: TGCGCCAGCAGCTTGGTGGGGTCCGTGAACACTGAAGCTTTCTTT. The whole variable domain, filled in from reference TRBV5-1 and TRBJ1-1, reads KAGVTQTPRYLIKTRGQQVTLSCSPISGHRSVSWYQQTPGQGLQFLFEYFSETQRNKGNFPGRFSGRQFSNSRSEMNVSTLELGDSALYLCASSLVGSVNTEAFFGQGTRLTVV.

This rearrangement joins TRBV7-2 to TRBJ1-2; D is undetermined. The CDR3 extends over 15 amino acids. The V end lost 1 base, the J end lost 3 bases, and 12 bases lay between the germline ends. Germline V gene sequence: CDR1 SGHTA, CDR2 FQGNSA. CDR3 region: CASSLEYLRDYGYTF. In nucleotides, the CDR3 is TGTGCCAGCAGCTTAGAATATTTAAGGGACTATGGCTACACCTTC.

The V gene is TRBV5-1, the J gene TRBJ1-2; 9 bases align to TRBD1. The CDR3 extends over 14 amino acids. The V gene's germline CDR1 is SGHRS and CDR2 YFSETQ. V was pared by 0 bases and J by 11 bases, with 8 bases of the junction left unmatched. CDR3 coding DNA: TGCGCCAGCAGCTTGGCGGGACAGGGATCAGGATACACCTTC. It codes for CASSLAGQGSGYTF.

The chain couples TRBV15 to TRBJ2-1, with D perhaps TRBD1 or TRBD2 (5 bases each). Deletions cut 2 bases from V and 7 bases from J, with 18 bases between. This CDR3 is 16 amino acids long. Germline V lookup: CDR1 LNHNV, CDR2 YYDKDF (reference sequence). The CDR3 coding sequence is TGTGCCACCAGCAGAACTATAGATGAGGGGTCTAATGAGCAGTTCTTC. Residues: CATSRTIDEGSNEQFF.

This clonotype was seen a few times. The chain employs TRBV3-1 and TRBJ2-7; the match to TRBD1 covers 9 bases. The ends lost 1 base at V and 6 bases at J; junction bases unmatched: 10. The germline V gene has CDR1 LGHDT and CDR2 YNNKEL (reference sequence). This CDR3 is built from 16 residues. DNA of the CDR3: TGTGCCAGCAGCCAAGCGCGAGGGGACAGGGCGGCCGAGCAGTACTTC. As protein: CASSQARGDRAAEQYF.

The genes are TRBV20-1 and TRBJ2-1, with D perhaps matching TRBD2 (5 bases). Germline-derived CDR1 and CDR2 are DFQATT and SNEGSKA (reference sequence). The CDR3 is 14 amino acids. Trimming stripped 3 bases from V and 3 bases from J, with 12 bases between. CDR3 sequence (DNA): TGCAGTGCTAGCAAGACGGGATTCTACAATGAGCAGTTCTTC. Its translation: CSASKTGFYNEQFF.

Many counts were recorded for this clonotype. The rearrangement joins TRBV5-5 to TRBJ1-2; TRBD1 agrees at 11 bases. Trimming removed 5 bases from V and 12 bases from J; junction bases left unmatched: 12. This CDR3 is built from 14 residues. Per germline, CDR1 SGHKS and CDR2 YYEKEE (reference sequence). Here the CDR3 reads CASRSGTGGLTDTF. As DNA, the CDR3 is TGTGCCAGCAGGTCCGGGACAGGGGGATTGACGGACACCTTC.

This clonotype showed up many times. This chain joins TRBV20-1 and TRBJ2-1; D is unclear. Looked up from germline, CDR1 is DFQATT and CDR2 is SNEGSKA (reference sequence). V shed 1 base and J shed 2 bases, with 6 bases lying between them. The CDR3 length is 13 residues. As DNA, the CDR3 is TGCAGTGCTAGAGGTTTTCCCTACAATGAGCAGTTCTTC. The encoded protein is CSARGFPYNEQFF.

This clonotype was seen once. CDR3 DNA sequence: TGTGCCAGCAGCGTAGGGTTGTCGGAGGAGACCCAGTACTTC. This gives the protein CASSVGLSEETQYF. This chain links TRBV9 with TRBJ2-5; D gene unclear. Per the germline V gene, CDR1 is SGDLS and CDR2 is YYNGEE. The CDR3 is 14 residues long. The germline V and J ends were trimmed by 0 bases and 5 bases, with 11 bases remaining between them.

There are a few counts of this clonotype. This sequence joins TRBV7-8 and TRBJ2-7; 8 bases match TRBD1. The CDR3 runs 13 residues. V shed 3 bases and J 5 bases; nucleotides not matched to a gene: 3. Germline V gene sequence: CDR1 SGHVS, CDR2 FQNEAQ. The chain's CDR3 is CASSLTGVNEQYF. The CDR3 DNA follows: TGTGCCAGCAGCTTGACAGGGGTTAACGAGCAGTACTTC.